This TCR beta chain emerged from a study of blood T cell repertoires in COVID-19. CDR1 is SGHRS, CDR2 YFSETQ, per germline. The CDR3 sequence is 15 residues long. J was trimmed by 8 bases and V by 4 bases; bases with no gene match: 9. Clones were sequenced by immunoSEQ multiplex PCR, and TCRdb holds only the in-frame ones, with some missing. The sample carries roughly 280,000 clones, about nine tenths recorded once. This receptor was taken from a man aged 50 to 60 with acute or convalescent COVID-19. V is TRBV5-1 and J is TRBJ2-1, with 10 positions matching TRBD2. The sequenced sample was peripheral blood. CDR3 amino acids: CASSLKAGGMYEQFF. Written as DNA, the CDR3 is TGCGCCAGCAGCCTCAAAGCGGGGGGGATGTATGAGCAGTTCTTC.